This T cell receptor beta chain was identified during a study of blood T cell repertoires in COVID-19. Overall study: The samples span acute and convalescent COVID-19 from the United States, Italy and Spain. PBMCs, B-cell-depleted T cells, or T cells provided the cDNA or gDNA that made up the material.

Germline CDR1 and CDR2: SGHTA and FQGTGA. The CDR3 length is 13 residues. With 1 base removed from V and 4 bases from J, the gap between germline ends came to 5 bases. In the authors' methods: Reference gene primer amplification yielded estimated nucleated cell counts. Sequencing was performed with immunoSEQ multiplex PCR; in TCRdb, only in-frame clones are kept and a portion is missing. For V, J and clone size, that table is used; D and trimming come from the DNA. The data show approximately 160,000 clones, with around 83% seen just once and 3.6% held by the top ten. Individuals aged about 18 to 89 years were recruited from 24 US areas.

The chain joins TRBV7-3 to TRBJ1-5; no clear D gene. Sequencing was performed on PBMCs or T cells enriched from blood (not recorded which). This clonotype originated in a woman aged 45-59 years in a cohort exposed to, infected with or recovered from COVID-19 (not recorded which). The CDR3: CASSLNENQPQHF. In DNA, the CDR3 is TGTGCCAGCAGCTTAAACGAGAATCAGCCCCAGCATTTT.